The rows below give T cell receptor beta chains drawn from one sample of a study of human T cells and chemical hapten exposure. A single record per CDR3 protein comes from TCRdb applying MiXCR to the RACE reads. The data show approximately 82,000 distinct CDR3 sequences, approximately 10% seen once. This specimen was whole blood, taken in connection with sensitization to the hapten diphenylcyclopropenone (DPC). The source is a woman aged 55-69 years with alopecia areata. Some clones in this sample may be carry-over from other donors' samples. Both conserved end residues are part of each CDR3. D genes are given only for firm matches. Expanded clones are given a class, and other clones once, few, many or no size at all.

d_call: .; clone_size: many; v_call: TRBV7-6; j_call: TRBJ2-1; cdr3_nt: TGTGCCAGCAGCTTAATGGGGAAGCAGTTCTTC; cdr3_aa: CASSLMGKQFF
d_call: .; clone_size: .; v_call: TRBV20-1; j_call: TRBJ2-1; cdr3_nt: TGCAGTGCTAGCGATAATGAGCAGTTCTTC; cdr3_aa: CSASDNEQFF
d_call: .; clone_size: many; v_call: TRBV30; j_call: TRBJ1-5; cdr3_nt: TGTGCCTGGAGTGTACTGGAGGGCAATCAGCCCCAGCATTTT; cdr3_aa: CAWSVLEGNQPQHF
d_call: .; clone_size: many; v_call: TRBV12-3/TRBV12-4; j_call: TRBJ2-1; cdr3_nt: TGTGCCAGCAGTTCCCCTCCAAATGAGCAGTTCTTC; cdr3_aa: CASSSPPNEQFF
d_call: .; clone_size: once; v_call: TRBV20-1; j_call: TRBJ1-1; cdr3_nt: TGCAGTGCTACCGTCAACACTGAAGCTTTCTTT; cdr3_aa: CSATVNTEAFF
d_call: .; clone_size: few; v_call: TRBV25-1; j_call: TRBJ2-7; cdr3_nt: TGTGCCAGCAAGGGAGGTAATATAGAGCAGTACTTC; cdr3_aa: CASKGGNIEQYF
d_call: .; clone_size: few; v_call: TRBV12-3/TRBV12-4; j_call: TRBJ1-5; cdr3_nt: TGTGCCAGCAGGTCTCAGGGGAGCAATCAGCCCCAGCATTTT; cdr3_aa: CASRSQGSNQPQHF
d_call: .; clone_size: many; v_call: TRBV18; j_call: TRBJ1-5; cdr3_nt: TGTGCCAGCTCACCACAGGACGGCCGGGATCAGCCCCAGCATTTT; cdr3_aa: CASSPQDGRDQPQHF
d_call: .; clone_size: .; v_call: TRBV7-9; j_call: TRBJ2-2; cdr3_nt: TGTGCCAGCAGGCCCGGGACGGACAACACCGGGGAGCTGTTTTTT; cdr3_aa: CASRPGTDNTGELFF
d_call: .; clone_size: few; v_call: TRBV21-1; j_call: TRBJ2-7; cdr3_nt: TGTGCCAGCACCCTCCCGGGGGACAGGGGAGGCCACGAGCAGTACTTC; cdr3_aa: CASTLPGDRGGHEQYF
d_call: .; clone_size: .; v_call: TRBV5-1; j_call: TRBJ1-1; cdr3_nt: TGCGCCAGCAGCTTTCAGGGAGGAGGCACTGAAGCTTTCTTT; cdr3_aa: CASSFQGGGTEAFF
d_call: .; clone_size: many; v_call: TRBV29-1; j_call: TRBJ1-1; cdr3_nt: TGCAGCGTGGGCAAAGTGGGGGGGGACACTGAAGCTTTCTTT; cdr3_aa: CSVGKVGGDTEAFF
d_call: .; clone_size: few; v_call: TRBV5-1; j_call: TRBJ2-2; cdr3_nt: TGCGCCAGCAGCTTGGTCGGTAGGGGCACCGGGGAGCTGTTTTTT; cdr3_aa: CASSLVGRGTGELFF
d_call: TRBD1; clone_size: many; v_call: TRBV3-1; j_call: TRBJ2-6; cdr3_nt: TGTGCCAGCAGCGCCACAGGGGGCTCTGGGGCCAACGTCCTGACTTTC; cdr3_aa: CASSATGGSGANVLTF
d_call: .; clone_size: many; v_call: TRBV5-1; j_call: TRBJ2-7; cdr3_nt: TGCGCCAGCAGCCCCCCCGGGACCCAACCCTACGAGCAGTACTTC; cdr3_aa: CASSPPGTQPYEQYF
d_call: TRBD2; clone_size: .; v_call: TRBV28; j_call: TRBJ2-5; cdr3_nt: TGTGCCAGCACCGTCCTAGCGGGGGGGCTGGAGACCCAGTACTTC; cdr3_aa: CASTVLAGGLETQYF
d_call: .; clone_size: .; v_call: TRBV15; j_call: TRBJ2-1; cdr3_nt: TGTGCCACCAGGCCGACAGTGTACAATGAGCAGTTCTTC; cdr3_aa: CATRPTVYNEQFF
d_call: .; clone_size: .; v_call: TRBV3-1; j_call: TRBJ1-5; cdr3_nt: TGTGCCAGCAGCCAAGGCTTCGCGGGGGGTTTGCAGCATTTT; cdr3_aa: CASSQGFAGGLQHF
d_call: .; clone_size: .; v_call: TRBV7-8; j_call: TRBJ2-2; cdr3_nt: TGTGCCAGCAGCTCCTACGGGGCCGGGGAGCTGTTTTTT; cdr3_aa: CASSSYGAGELFF
d_call: .; clone_size: many; v_call: TRBV4-2; j_call: TRBJ1-3; cdr3_nt: TGTGCCAGCAGCCACCTGAATACCGGGCCCCGCTCTGGAAACACCATATATTTT; cdr3_aa: CASSHLNTGPRSGNTIYF
d_call: TRBD1; clone_size: .; v_call: TRBV5-1; j_call: TRBJ2-7; cdr3_nt: TGCGCCAGCAGCTCCGGGACAGGGTCTCAGCAGTACTTC; cdr3_aa: CASSSGTGSQQYF
d_call: .; clone_size: .; v_call: TRBV3-1; j_call: TRBJ1-2; cdr3_nt: TGTGCCAGCAGCCAAACTGAGCGTCGGGGCTACACCTTC; cdr3_aa: CASSQTERRGYTF
d_call: .; clone_size: few; v_call: TRBV3-1; j_call: TRBJ1-1; cdr3_nt: TGTGCCAGCAGCCAAGTATCAGTGAACACTGAAGCTTTCTTT; cdr3_aa: CASSQVSVNTEAFF
d_call: .; clone_size: few; v_call: TRBV10-3; j_call: TRBJ2-7; cdr3_nt: TGTGCCATCAGTGATGCGGCCCAGAAAGCCTACGAGCAGTACTTC; cdr3_aa: CAISDAAQKAYEQYF
d_call: TRBD2; clone_size: .; v_call: TRBV5-1; j_call: TRBJ2-2; cdr3_nt: TGCGCCAGCAGCTCTAGCGGGGGGAACACCGGGGAGCTGTTTTTT; cdr3_aa: CASSSSGGNTGELFF
d_call: .; clone_size: few; v_call: TRBV20-1; j_call: TRBJ2-7; cdr3_nt: TGCAGTGCTAGATATGACCCCTACGAGCAGTACTTC; cdr3_aa: CSARYDPYEQYF
d_call: TRBD2; clone_size: few; v_call: TRBV7-2; j_call: TRBJ2-3; cdr3_nt: TGTGCCAGCAGCTTTGCGGGGAGGGAAGATACGCAGTATTTT; cdr3_aa: CASSFAGREDTQYF
d_call: .; clone_size: many; v_call: TRBV7-2; j_call: TRBJ2-1; cdr3_nt: TGTGCCAGCAGCTTAGCCCCCAGCTCCGATGAGCAGTTCTTC; cdr3_aa: CASSLAPSSDEQFF
d_call: .; clone_size: few; v_call: TRBV19; j_call: TRBJ1-2; cdr3_nt: TGTGCCAGTACCCCGGGACACAAGTTCTATGGCTACACCTTC; cdr3_aa: CASTPGHKFYGYTF
d_call: .; clone_size: .; v_call: TRBV29-1; j_call: TRBJ2-7; cdr3_nt: TGCAGCGTTGAGGACCAAAATTGGGGCGAGCAGTACTTC; cdr3_aa: CSVEDQNWGEQYF
d_call: TRBD1; clone_size: few; v_call: TRBV19; j_call: TRBJ1-5; cdr3_nt: TGTGCCAGTAGTGGGGGACAGCAGCCCCAGCATTTT; cdr3_aa: CASSGGQQPQHF
d_call: TRBD1; clone_size: .; v_call: TRBV5-1; j_call: TRBJ1-1; cdr3_nt: TGCGCCAGCAGCGTAGCCCCGGGACAGGGAGAAGCTTTCTTT; cdr3_aa: CASSVAPGQGEAFF
d_call: TRBD1; clone_size: .; v_call: TRBV4-1; j_call: TRBJ2-7; cdr3_nt: TGCGCCAGCGGGTTAACCGGGACAGGGAGTGGGGAGCAGTACTTC; cdr3_aa: CASGLTGTGSGEQYF
d_call: TRBD1; clone_size: few; v_call: TRBV29-1; j_call: TRBJ1-6; cdr3_nt: TGCAGCGTCTGGACAGGGGGTTATAATTCACCCCTCCACTTT; cdr3_aa: CSVWTGGYNSPLHF
d_call: .; clone_size: .; v_call: TRBV18; j_call: TRBJ1-2; cdr3_nt: TGTGCCAGCTCACCAGGCCAGGGATTCTATGGCTACACCTTC; cdr3_aa: CASSPGQGFYGYTF
d_call: TRBD2; clone_size: few; v_call: TRBV2; j_call: TRBJ2-3; cdr3_nt: TGTGCCAGCAGTGAAGAGGGACTAGCCTTGTCAGATACGCAGTATTTT; cdr3_aa: CASSEEGLALSDTQYF
d_call: TRBD2; clone_size: few; v_call: TRBV3-1; j_call: TRBJ2-1; cdr3_nt: TGTGCCAGCAGCCAGGCTACTAGCGGGATCTACAATGAGCAGTTCTTC; cdr3_aa: CASSQATSGIYNEQFF
d_call: .; clone_size: many; v_call: TRBV7-2; j_call: TRBJ2-3; cdr3_nt: TGTGCCAGCAGCTTAAGTGCAGATACGCAGTATTTT; cdr3_aa: CASSLSADTQYF
d_call: .; clone_size: .; v_call: TRBV9; j_call: TRBJ1-2; cdr3_nt: TGTGCCAGCAGCGTAGAGGCAGGGACTGGTTATGGCTACACCTTC; cdr3_aa: CASSVEAGTGYGYTF
d_call: .; clone_size: .; v_call: TRBV7-9; j_call: TRBJ1-1; cdr3_nt: TGTGCCAGCAGCTTAGTGAGTGCGAACACTGAAGCTTTCTTT; cdr3_aa: CASSLVSANTEAFF
d_call: .; clone_size: few; v_call: TRBV12-3/TRBV12-4; j_call: TRBJ2-6; cdr3_nt: TGTGCCAGCAGTTTATATGGCGGGTCCGATGGGTACGGGGCCAACGTCCTGACTTTC; cdr3_aa: CASSLYGGSDGYGANVLTF
d_call: .; clone_size: many; v_call: TRBV7-2; j_call: TRBJ1-5; cdr3_nt: TGTGCCAGCAACTTAATGGGCGGAAAAGAGCCCCAGCATTTT; cdr3_aa: CASNLMGGKEPQHF